The 15 T cell receptor beta chains given below trace back to one sample, sequenced in a study of control samples from healthy donors and cancer patients. Sequencing used immunoSEQ multiplex PCR; TCRdb keeps in-frame clones, though not all of them. The sample table includes about 210,000 clones. Sequenced material: blood. The receptors stem from a woman aged 25 to 45 in good health.

The J gene is TRBJ2-2, the V gene TRBV4-1; no clear D. CDR1 MGHRA and CDR2 YSYEKL come from the germline V gene. CDR3 size: 17 residues. The V end was cut by 4 bases, the J end by 6 bases, with 21 bases between. CDR3 region: CASSPEGRQVYAGELFF. The CDR3 DNA follows: TGCGCCAGCAGCCCCGAAGGTCGGCAGGTATACGCCGGGGAGCTGTTTTTT.

On this clone: Compared with germline, one end of the junction differs, possibly owing to a read error. The chain recombines TRBV28 with TRBJ1-6; a possible D gene is TRBD1 (5 bases). Germline V gives CDR1 MDHEN, CDR2 SYDVKM. The CDR3 runs to 11 residues. The chain's CDR3 is CASSRGTLEDF. For the CDR3, the DNA is TGTGCCAGCAGTCGAGGGACCTTAGAGGACTTT.

The rearrangement links TRBV27 to TRBJ2-3; D ambiguous. Germline V gene lookup returns CDR1 MNHEY and CDR2 SMNVEV (reference sequence). The CDR3 extends over 13 amino acids. Trimming shortened V by 8 bases and J by 2 bases, and 11 bases separated the two germline ends. CDR3 sequence (DNA): TGTGCCAGCCGTACCTGGGCCACAGATACGCAGTATTTT. Its protein is CASRTWATDTQYF.

This chain connects TRBV27 to TRBJ2-3; D unclear. The CDR3 has 17 amino acids. Trimming removed 3 bases from V and 2 bases from J, with 18 bases in between. Germline lookup yields CDR1 MNHEY and CDR2 SMNVEV (reference sequence). The chain's CDR3 is CASSFQPPRLTTDTQYF. The DNA of the CDR3 is TGTGCCAGCAGTTTCCAACCCCCAAGATTAACCACAGATACGCAGTATTTT.

As DNA, the CDR3 is TGCGCCAGCAGCAAGGACAGGGGGAACACTGAAGCTTTCTTT. Its protein product is CASSKDRGNTEAFF. The chain recombines TRBV5-1 with TRBJ1-1; 9 bases map to TRBD1. Germline values: CDR1 SGHRS, CDR2 YFSETQ. Germline trimming cut 4 bases from V and 1 base from J; bases unmatched to any gene: 2. The CDR3 extends over 14 amino acids.

This chain connects TRBV18 to TRBJ1-5, with a possible D match to TRBD1 (5 bases). The germline gives CDR1 KGHSH, CDR2 LQKENI. This CDR3 is built from 14 residues. V shed 3 bases and J shed 0 bases, with 6 bases lying between them. The CDR3 protein is CASSPGDSNQPQHF. The CDR3 nucleotides read TGTGCCAGCTCACCGGGGGATAGCAATCAGCCCCAGCATTTT.

V gene TRBV6-5 combines with J gene TRBJ1-3; TRBD1 matches 11 bases. Trimming removed 6 bases from V and 4 bases from J; junction bases left unmatched: 5. Germline loops: CDR1 MNHEY, CDR2 SVGAGI. CDR3 length equals 15 residues. Here the CDR3 DNA reads TGTGCCAGCAGAAAGGGACAGGGGGGAGGAAACACCATATATTTT. This translates into CASRKGQGGGNTIYF.

The chain recombines TRBV5-1 with TRBJ2-1; D ambiguous. CDR3 length: 14 residues. The germline V and J ends were trimmed by 4 bases and 6 bases, with 14 bases remaining between them. Germline V CDR1 and CDR2: SGHRS, YFSETQ. DNA of the CDR3: TGCGCCAGCAGCGAAAGATTACTGTTCAATGAGCAGTTCTTC. Translated, it gives CASSERLLFNEQFF.

The chain couples TRBV5-1 to TRBJ2-4; TRBD1 agrees at 7 bases. Germline assignment: CDR1 SGHRS and CDR2 YFSETQ. V was clipped by 0 bases and J by 9 bases; unmatched bases: 3. This CDR3 is built from 13 residues. CDR3 nucleotides: TGCGCCAGCAGCTTGGGACAGGGCGGCATTCAGTACTTC. Encoded protein: CASSLGQGGIQYF.

The genes are TRBV27 and TRBJ1-6; no firm D call. The CDR3 runs to 16 residues. V dropped 3 bases and J dropped 5 bases, with 14 bases sitting between them. CDR1 MNHEY and CDR2 SMNVEV come from the germline V gene (reference sequence). The CDR3 reads CASSFEAVGHNSPLHF. The CDR3 DNA follows: TGTGCCAGCAGTTTTGAGGCAGTCGGACATAATTCACCCCTCCACTTT.

The chain carries TRBV7-2 and TRBJ1-3; D unresolved. Deletions cut 1 base from V and 10 bases from J, with 17 bases between. CDR1 and CDR2 (germline): SGHTA, FQGNSA. The CDR3 is 15 amino acids. The CDR3 protein is CASSLESGVRLTIYF. CDR3 DNA sequence: TGTGCCAGCAGCTTAGAATCCGGTGTAAGGTTGACCATATATTTT.

The chain couples TRBV24-1 to TRBJ1-3; a possible D gene is TRBD1 (5 bases). The CDR3 loop spans 15 amino acids. V lost 2 bases, J lost 1 base, and 8 bases lay in between. The germline gives CDR1 KGHDR, CDR2 SFDVKD. The CDR3 sequence: CATSDSRGSGNTIYF. The CDR3 DNA is TGTGCCACCAGTGATTCGCGGGGGTCTGGAAACACCATATATTTT.

V is TRBV6-5 and J is TRBJ1-2, with D hard to call. Trimming removed 10 bases from V and 4 bases from J, with 10 bases in between. Germline assignment: CDR1 MNHEY and CDR2 SVGAGI. The CDR3 contains 11 residues. CDR3 DNA: TGTGCCACCCTGGGCCCCTATGGCTACACCTTC. Translation: CATLGPYGYTF.

The CDR3 DNA sequence: TGTGCCAGCAGCTTCCAGGGTTGGCAGCCCCAGCATTTT. Its translation is CASSFQGWQPQHF. The rearrangement links TRBV7-2 to TRBJ1-5; D possibly corresponds to TRBD1 (5 bases). Germline CDR1 SGHTA, CDR2 FQGNSA. V was shortened by 3 bases and J by 7 bases, with 10 bases between the two germline ends. This CDR3 is 13 amino acids long.

V gene TRBV7-2 combines with J gene TRBJ2-1; D ambiguous. V shed 1 base and J shed 0 bases, with 10 bases lying between them. CDR1 is SGHTA and CDR2 is FQGNSA in the germline V gene. This CDR3 spans 16 amino acids. In DNA, the CDR3 is TGTGCCAGCAGCTTAGTGGGCTTAAGCTCCTACAATGAGCAGTTCTTC. It translates to CASSLVGLSSYNEQFF.